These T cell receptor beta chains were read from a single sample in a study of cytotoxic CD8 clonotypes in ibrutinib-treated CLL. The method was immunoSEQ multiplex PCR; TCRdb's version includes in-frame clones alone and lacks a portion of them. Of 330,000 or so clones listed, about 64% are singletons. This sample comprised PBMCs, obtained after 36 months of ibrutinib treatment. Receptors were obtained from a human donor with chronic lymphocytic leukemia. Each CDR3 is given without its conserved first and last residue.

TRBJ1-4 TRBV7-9 ASSRPGTNEKLF
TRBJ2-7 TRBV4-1 ASSNGGDHGTYEQY
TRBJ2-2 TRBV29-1 SALVPSNTGELF
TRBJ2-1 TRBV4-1 ASSQAGRSYNEQF
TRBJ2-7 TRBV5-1 ASSLEAGHFPYEQY
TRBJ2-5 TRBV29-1 SVGSKKETQY
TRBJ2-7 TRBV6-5 ASRPGQLEDYEQY
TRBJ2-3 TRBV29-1 SVPWAGGTDTQY
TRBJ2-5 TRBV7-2 ASSLRQPGGETQY
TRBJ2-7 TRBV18 ASRRDVSYEQY
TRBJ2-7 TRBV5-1 ASSKEGSIYNEQY
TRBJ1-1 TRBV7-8 ASSQGGGMNTEAF
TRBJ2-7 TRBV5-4 ASSYPGRTYEQY
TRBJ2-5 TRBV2 ASSPRAGYQETQY
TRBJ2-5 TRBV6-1 ASSEGLGGLAPETQY
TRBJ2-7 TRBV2 ASGPLAGGSYEQY
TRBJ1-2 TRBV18 ASSEGQNYGYT
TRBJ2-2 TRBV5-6 ASSFAGVLNTGELF
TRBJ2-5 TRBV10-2 ATSHASLRPETQY
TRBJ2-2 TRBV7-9 ASSYRASTGELF
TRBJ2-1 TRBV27 ASRPGPGHQEQF
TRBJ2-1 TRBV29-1 SVPRDRVYNEQF
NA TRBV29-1 SVGADVPYEQY
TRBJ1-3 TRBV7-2 ASSLVRAGNTIY
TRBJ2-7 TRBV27 ASSLSPGTGSSYEQY
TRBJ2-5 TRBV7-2 ASSGEETQY
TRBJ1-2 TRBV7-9 ASSFGTGFGYT
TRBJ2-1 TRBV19 ASSIDPGLASDEQF